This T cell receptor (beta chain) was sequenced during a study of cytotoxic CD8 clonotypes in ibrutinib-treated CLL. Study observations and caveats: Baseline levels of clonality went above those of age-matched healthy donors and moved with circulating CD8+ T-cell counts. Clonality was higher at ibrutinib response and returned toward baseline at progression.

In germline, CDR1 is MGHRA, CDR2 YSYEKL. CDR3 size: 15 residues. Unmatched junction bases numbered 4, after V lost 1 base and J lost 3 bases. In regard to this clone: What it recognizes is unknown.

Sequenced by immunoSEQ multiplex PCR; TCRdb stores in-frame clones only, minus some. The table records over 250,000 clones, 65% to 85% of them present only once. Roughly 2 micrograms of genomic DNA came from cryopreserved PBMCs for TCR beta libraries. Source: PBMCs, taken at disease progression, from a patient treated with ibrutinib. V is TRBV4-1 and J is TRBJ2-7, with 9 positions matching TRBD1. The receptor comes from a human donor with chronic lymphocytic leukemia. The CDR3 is CASSQGDRVGYEQYF. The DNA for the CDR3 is TGCGCCAGCAGCCAAGGGGACAGGGTTGGCTACGAGCAGTACTTC.